This T cell receptor beta chain was identified during a study of post-analysis software for immune sequencing data. Study observations and caveats: TRBV segments more frequent in patients than in controls numbered several and included TRBV5-6, TRBV5-1 and TRBV20-1. Controls had significantly higher normalized Chao1 diversity than multiple sclerosis patients.

Germline CDR1 MNHEY, CDR2 SVGAGI. V lost 6 bases, J lost 4 bases, and 25 bases lay in between. The CDR3 totals 17 residues. The sample holds many counts of this clonotype. Its antigen is not identified. Each TCR beta cDNA library carried unique molecular identifiers. Approximately 0.5 million cDNA molecules were recovered from an input of roughly 0.95 to 11 million T cells. TCRdb re-derived calls from the PCR reads in MiXCR, one entry per CDR3 protein. The sample records about half a million distinct CDR3 sequences, approximately 46% being singletons. V is TRBV6-5 and J is TRBJ2-7, with D possibly being TRBD2 (6 bases). The sample comprised blood. This clonotype originated in a girl aged 5-17 years with multiple sclerosis. The DNA of the CDR3 is TGTGCCAGCAGCCCTCCGGCGGGAAGCGGAGCGGTATACGAGCAGTACTTC. This encodes CASSPPAGSGAVYEQYF.